Below, one T cell receptor (beta chain) is given with its context. Its target is not known. This sample is part of a study of cytomegalovirus exposure and HLA in healthy donors. The PCR made use of 60 Vbeta and 13 Jbeta primers. Using immunoSEQ multiplex PCR, the repertoire was profiled, and TCRdb retains in-frame clones only, with some absent. The sample records 250,000 to 350,000 clones, 80% being singletons. CDR3 length: 15 amino acids. CDR1 is MNHEY, CDR2 SVGAGI, per germline. Unmatched junction bases numbered 6, after V lost 2 bases and J lost 8 bases. Points from the study as a whole: Reports credit the classifier with highly specific, highly sensitive diagnosis of cytomegalovirus status. By HLA locus, TCR association rates varied in a later analysis, with DRB1 showing the most and HLA-C the fewest. Roughly uniform depth of sequencing across donors was assumed in presence/absence analyses. With later analysis, a missense DCLRE1C variant became linked to TCR beta V- and J-gene trimming.

This TCR was sampled from a girl aged 2 to 10 in good health and CMV-seronegative. Material for sequencing was PBMCs. The chain combines TRBV6-5 with TRBJ1-4; 9 bases are shared with TRBD1. The CDR3 region has the DNA TGTGCCAGCAGTTACGGGGAGACAGGGGGGGAAAAACTGTTTTTT. Its protein is CASSYGETGGEKLFF.